These 25 T cell receptor beta chains were all obtained from the same sample, sequenced in a study of T cell changes during pregnancy in multiple sclerosis. Profiling relied on immunoSEQ multiplex PCR, and the TCRdb table lists in-frame clones only, not all of them. The data hold around 40,000 clones, with about nine tenths observed a single time. Material: CD4+ T cells from peripheral blood mononuclear cells, obtained in the third trimester of pregnancy. The receptors derive from a female donor in good health, enrolled as a control in a pregnancy study.

V usage is TRBV5-4 and J usage is TRBJ2-1, with 7 bases that match TRBD2. The CDR3 totals 15 residues. V lost 3 bases and J lost 4; bases outside the gene matches: 7. Germline V gives CDR1 SGHNT, CDR2 YYREEE (reference sequence). CDR3 in DNA: TGTGCCAGCAGCTGGGGAGGGACTACTTACAATGAGCAGTTCTTC. This codes for CASSWGGTTYNEQFF.

The chain couples TRBV30 to TRBJ1-2; 10 bases match TRBD1. From germline, CDR1 is GTSNPN and CDR2 SVGIG (reference sequence). Unmatched junction bases numbered 10, after V lost 5 bases and J lost 4 bases. The CDR3 spans 15 residues. Here the CDR3 DNA reads TGTGCCTGGCGCTACCGGGACAGGGGTTTCTATGGCTACACCTTC. Translating gives CAWRYRDRGFYGYTF.

V usage is TRBV21-1 and J usage is TRBJ2-3; the table calls TRBD2, which could not be checked here. TRBV21-1 is designated a pseudogene. The CDR3 spans 16 residues. The CDR3 protein is CASSKRGLDGTDTQYF. The DNA of the CDR3 is TGTGCCAGCAGCAAACGTGGCCTAGACGGGACAGATACGCAGTATTTT.

The chain links TRBV30 to TRBJ1-6; tentative D call: TRBD1 (6 bases). Germline V lookup: CDR1 GTSNPN, CDR2 SVGIG (reference sequence). V gave up 5 bases and J gave up 7 bases, with 12 bases separating them. The CDR3 totals 13 residues. This CDR3 reads CAWDGQPNSPLHF. The CDR3 DNA reads as TGTGCCTGGGATGGACAGCCAAATTCACCCCTCCACTTT.

The chain links TRBV6-1 to TRBJ1-1; D gene uncertain. Germline CDR1 reads MNHNS; CDR2 reads SASEGT. Trimming removed 6 bases from V and 0 bases from J, with 8 bases in between. The CDR3 runs 13 residues. CDR3 in amino acids: CASRREMNTEAFF. As DNA, the CDR3 is TGTGCCAGCAGACGGGAAATGAACACTGAAGCTTTCTTT.

This chain joins TRBV30 and TRBJ2-4, with TRBD1 matching over 8 bases. Germline loops: CDR1 GTSNPN, CDR2 SVGIG (reference sequence). J lost 8 bases, V lost 1 base, and 7 bases had no gene match. This CDR3 spans 14 amino acids. The chain's CDR3 is CAWSDRTGLDIQYF. In DNA, the CDR3 is TGTGCCTGGAGTGATCGGACAGGGTTGGACATTCAGTACTTC.

The rearrangement uses TRBV19 and TRBJ2-4; TRBD1 is a possible D gene (5 bases). Germline V lookup: CDR1 LNHDA, CDR2 SQIVND (reference sequence). Trimming shortened V by 1 base and J by 2 bases, and 9 bases separated the two germline ends. The CDR3 is 15 amino acids. The CDR3 DNA follows: TGTGCCAGTAGTATAGTAGGGGTATCCAAAAACATTCAGTACTTC. Amino acids: CASSIVGVSKNIQYF.

CDR3 loop: CASSEALPNTEAFF. CDR3 nucleotides: TGTGCCAGCAGTGAGGCCCTTCCGAACACTGAAGCTTTCTTT. The chain combines TRBV2 with TRBJ1-1; D ambiguous. V was cut by 3 bases and J by 1 base, with 9 bases left in between. The CDR3 totals 14 residues. CDR1 and CDR2 from the germline V gene are SNHLY and FYNNEI.

Here the CDR3 reads CASSLYAEAFF. The CDR3 nucleotides read TGTGCCAGCAGCTTGTATGCTGAAGCTTTCTTT. V usage is TRBV5-5 and J usage is TRBJ1-1, with unresolved D. Trimming took off 1 base at V and 6 bases at J, with 4 bases between the two ends. Germline CDR1 and CDR2: SGHKS and YYEKEE (reference sequence). The CDR3 loop spans 11 amino acids.

V gene TRBV29-1 combines with J gene TRBJ2-3, with 8 bases fitting TRBD1. The CDR3 consists of 12 residues. V shed 4 bases, J shed 4 bases, and the junction held 1 base outside the gene matches. CDR1 is SQVTM and CDR2 is ANQGSEA in the germline V gene. CDR3 bases: TGCAGCGTTGCGACAGGGGCAGATACGCAGTATTTT. Its protein is CSVATGADTQYF.

This clone has a handful of counts. This chain links TRBV19 with TRBJ1-5; no definite D call. CDR1 and CDR2 (germline): LNHDA, SQIVND (reference sequence). V was shortened by 4 bases and J by 7 bases, with 8 bases between the two germline ends. This CDR3 region has 12 residues. CDR3 amino acids: CASSTTSQPQHF. Here the CDR3 DNA reads TGTGCCAGTAGTACTACGAGCCAGCCCCAGCATTTT. The full variable domain, its missing parts supplied by reference TRBV19 and TRBJ1-5, is DGGITQSPKYLFRKEGQNVTLSCEQNLNHDAMYWYRQDPGQGLRLIYYSQIVNDFQKGDIAEGYSVSREKKESFPLTVTSAQKNPTAFYLCASSTTSQPQHFGDGTRLSIL.

V and J are TRBV28 and TRBJ2-7, with 10 positions matching TRBD1. The junction had 6 bases not matched to a gene; V was cut back by 7 bases and J by 6 bases. Looked up from germline, CDR1 is MDHEN and CDR2 is SYDVKM. The CDR3 runs to 13 residues. The CDR3 reads CASTRQGAIEQYF. CDR3 DNA: TGTGCCAGCACGCGACAGGGGGCTATCGAGCAGTACTTC.

The J gene is TRBJ2-7, the V gene TRBV9; D remains ambiguous. The V gene's germline CDR1 is SGDLS and CDR2 YYNGEE. The CDR3 runs 11 residues. V dropped 5 bases and J dropped 2 bases, with 5 bases sitting between them. The CDR3 DNA sequence: TGTGCCAGCAGTCCCACCTACGAGCAGTACTTC. Translation gives CASSPTYEQYF.

J is TRBJ1-2 and V is TRBV5-1; D remains ambiguous. The CDR3 is 13 residues long. With 4 bases removed from V and 6 bases from J, the gap between germline ends came to 13 bases. Germline CDR1 SGHRS, CDR2 YFSETQ. CDR3 sequence reads: CASSAWYGDGYTF. The CDR3 coding sequence is TGCGCCAGCAGCGCTTGGTACGGGGATGGCTACACCTTC.

V usage is TRBV7-3 and J usage is TRBJ2-1, with TRBD1 identical over 9 bases. CDR1 is SGHTA and CDR2 is FQGTGA in the germline V gene. The CDR3 has 15 amino acids. With 1 base clipped from V and 8 bases from J, the junction kept 6 bases outside the gene matches. The CDR3 loop reads CASSLIRTGVDEQFF. CDR3 coding DNA: TGTGCCAGCAGCTTAATTCGGACAGGGGTGGATGAGCAGTTCTTC.

This chain joins TRBV6-6 and TRBJ1-5; no clear D. V gave up 1 base and J gave up 2 bases, with 9 bases separating them. The CDR3 extends over 15 amino acids. CDR1 MNHNY and CDR2 SVGAGI come from the germline V gene (reference sequence). The CDR3 DNA follows: TGTGCCAGCAGTTACTTCGCGCCGGGCAATCAGCCCCAGCATTTT. Translation: CASSYFAPGNQPQHF.

The chain couples TRBV19 to TRBJ2-7, with TRBD1 identical over 10 bases. There are 17 residues in the CDR3. Germline V gene data show CDR1 as LNHDA and CDR2 as SQIVND (reference sequence). J gave up 2 bases and V 10 bases, and 17 bases lay outside the gene matches. The CDR3 bases are TGTGCCACCACCGGGACAGGGGTCTCTTTTGCTACCTACGAGCAGTACTTC. Its translation: CATTGTGVSFATYEQYF.

The rearrangement joins TRBV5-4 to TRBJ2-5; D may be TRBD2 (5 bases). The CDR3 sequence is 14 residues long. The germline V gene encodes CDR1 SGHNT and CDR2 YYREEE (reference sequence). Trimming removed 0 bases from V and 5 bases from J, with 11 bases in between. The CDR3 spells CASSLAGVVETQYF. CDR3 nucleotides: TGTGCCAGCAGCTTGGCCGGGGTGGTTGAGACCCAGTACTTC.

V is TRBV19 and J is TRBJ2-5; 7 bases are a match to TRBD1. The V segment lost 7 bases and the J segment 7 bases; nucleotides outside the gene matches: 9. This CDR3 is built from 13 residues. The germline V gene encodes CDR1 LNHDA and CDR2 SQIVND (reference sequence). The DNA for the CDR3 is TGTGCCAGTACAGGGCAGGGGGATAGGACCCAGTACTTC. Its translation: CASTGQGDRTQYF.

The chain employs TRBV5-1 and TRBJ2-3; maybe TRBD2 (6 bases). Trimming pared 4 bases from V and 5 bases from J, leaving 17 bases between. There are 15 residues in the CDR3. Germline V gene data show CDR1 as SGHRS and CDR2 as YFSETQ. CDR3 coding DNA: TGCGCCAGCAGCGGGTACGGGGGTCTCGGAGATACGCAGTATTTT. Its translation: CASSGYGGLGDTQYF.

The rearrangement joins TRBV5-1 to TRBJ2-2; TRBD1 aligns across 9 bases. The length of the CDR3 is 15 residues. Per germline, CDR1 SGHRS and CDR2 YFSETQ. V lost 4 bases, J lost 6 bases, and 7 bases stayed unmatched. CDR3 coding DNA: TGCGCCAGCAGCGGACGGACAGGGGAGGCCGGGGAGCTGTTTTTT. This translates into CASSGRTGEAGELFF.

In DNA, the CDR3 is TGTGCCAGCAGCTTATCGGGCGGGCAGGGGACCTATGGCTACACCTTC. Protein: CASSLSGGQGTYGYTF. V and J are TRBV7-3 and TRBJ1-2; possibly TRBD1 for D (6 bases). The CDR3 length is 16 residues. Trimming took 2 bases from V and 4 from J, leaving 17 bases between them. CDR1 SGHTA and CDR2 FQGTGA come from the germline V gene.

In DNA form, the CDR3 reads TGTGCCAGCACGGCAGGGGAGTACTTCAACTATGGCTACACCTTC. This translates into CASTAGEYFNYGYTF. The chain recombines TRBV28 with TRBJ1-2, with D perhaps matching TRBD1 (6 bases). Germline V gives CDR1 MDHEN, CDR2 SYDVKM. The CDR3 totals 15 residues. The germline V and J ends were trimmed by 7 bases and 2 bases, with 17 bases remaining between them.

This chain links TRBV13 with TRBJ2-7, with D possibly TRBD2 on 7 matching bases. Trimming took off 6 bases at V and 0 bases at J, with 18 bases between the two ends. The V gene's germline CDR1 is PRHDT and CDR2 FYEKMQ (reference sequence). The CDR3 runs 16 residues. Here the CDR3 reads CASRGGRGLDSYEQYF. The CDR3 DNA follows: TGTGCCAGCAGGGGGGGGCGGGGGCTAGACTCCTACGAGCAGTACTTC.

This chain uses TRBV5-5 with TRBJ2-3; TRBD2 matches 9 bases. Germline trimming cut 2 bases from V and 6 bases from J; bases unmatched to any gene: 7. The CDR3 extends over 15 amino acids. Germline assignment: CDR1 SGHKS and CDR2 YYEKEE (reference sequence). CDR3 residues: CASSFSSSGADTQYF. As DNA, the CDR3 is TGTGCCAGCAGCTTTTCTTCTAGCGGGGCCGATACGCAGTATTTT. Full variable domain (missing parts from reference TRBV5-5 and TRBJ2-3): DAGVTQSPTHLIKTRGQQVTLRCSPISGHKSVSWYQQVLGQGPQFIFQYYEKEERGRGNFPDRFSARQFPNYSSELNVNALLLGDSALYLCASSFSSSGADTQYFGPGTRLTVL.